The rows below give T cell receptor beta chains drawn from one sample of a study of blood T cell repertoires in COVID-19. Sequenced by immunoSEQ multiplex PCR; TCRdb stores in-frame clones only, minus some. The sample includes some 380,000 clones, approximately 77% of them seen just once. Sequenced sample: peripheral blood. Source of these receptors: a human donor with acute or convalescent COVID-19. The donor label of this sample is uncertain. CDR3s include the opening cysteine and the closing phenylalanine or tryptophan. The D gene is left open where the match is weak. The listing skips clone size in some rows; elsewhere it reads once, few, many or a size class.

V gene: TRBV5-1
D gene: NA
J gene: TRBJ1-1
clone size: NA
CDR3 protein: CASSFRGSLGSMNTEAFF
CDR3 DNA: TGCGCCAGCAGCTTTAGGGGTTCCCTAGGATCCATGAACACTGAAGCTTTCTTT

V gene: TRBV3-1/TRBV3-2
D gene: TRBD1
J gene: TRBJ1-1
clone size: NA
CDR3 protein: CASNLQGAVGTEAFF
CDR3 DNA: TGTGCCAGCAACCTACAGGGGGCGGTGGGCACTGAAGCTTTCTTT

V gene: TRBV19
D gene: NA
J gene: TRBJ2-3
clone size: NA
CDR3 protein: CASSVFSGTSTDTQYF
CDR3 DNA: TGTGCCAGCAGTGTTTTTAGCGGAACTAGCACAGATACGCAGTATTTT

V gene: TRBV11-2
D gene: TRBD2
J gene: TRBJ2-1
clone size: once
CDR3 protein: CASSGGGAGGNYNEQFF
CDR3 DNA: TGTGCCAGCAGCGGAGGGGGAGCGGGAGGAAACTACAATGAGCAGTTCTTC

V gene: TRBV2
D gene: NA
J gene: TRBJ2-7
clone size: NA
CDR3 protein: CASSEDQTYEQYF
CDR3 DNA: TGTGCCAGCAGTGAAGACCAGACCTACGAGCAGTACTTC

V gene: TRBV5-1
D gene: NA
J gene: TRBJ2-2
clone size: NA
CDR3 protein: CASSLEARGAGELFF
CDR3 DNA: TGCGCCAGCAGCTTGGAGGCCAGGGGAGCCGGGGAGCTGTTTTTT

V gene: TRBV5-1
D gene: TRBD1
J gene: TRBJ1-6
clone size: NA
CDR3 protein: CASSPRAQGERVGMSPLHF
CDR3 DNA: TGCGCCAGCAGCCCCCGGGCGCAGGGGGAACGGGTGGGAATGTCACCCCTCCACTTT

V gene: TRBV19
D gene: NA
J gene: TRBJ1-6
clone size: NA
CDR3 protein: CASSIVAGVISPLHF
CDR3 DNA: TGTGCCAGTAGTATAGTAGCGGGGGTCATCTCACCCCTCCACTTT

V gene: TRBV3-1/TRBV3-2
D gene: TRBD1
J gene: TRBJ1-2
clone size: few
CDR3 protein: CASSPPDRGRNGYTF
CDR3 DNA: TGTGCCAGCAGCCCCCCGGACAGGGGTCGAAATGGCTACACCTTC

V gene: TRBV5-1
D gene: NA
J gene: TRBJ2-1
clone size: NA
CDR3 protein: CASSLFGSEQFF
CDR3 DNA: TGCGCCAGCAGCTTGTTCGGGTCTGAGCAGTTCTTC

V gene: TRBV27
D gene: NA
J gene: TRBJ2-1
clone size: once
CDR3 protein: CASSLRGGAYNEQFF
CDR3 DNA: TGTGCCAGCAGTTTAAGGGGGGGGGCTTACAATGAGCAGTTCTTC

V gene: TRBV6-5
D gene: NA
J gene: TRBJ2-1
clone size: NA
CDR3 protein: CASSSSGVTGREQFF
CDR3 DNA: TGTGCCAGCAGTTCCTCTGGTGTGACAGGGAGGGAGCAGTTCTTC

V gene: TRBV7-8
D gene: TRBD1
J gene: TRBJ2-7
clone size: NA
CDR3 protein: CASSSQGVGGEQYF
CDR3 DNA: TGTGCCAGCAGCTCTCAGGGGGTAGGGGGCGAGCAGTACTTC

V gene: TRBV28
D gene: TRBD2
J gene: TRBJ2-7
clone size: NA
CDR3 protein: CASRIAGLSYEQYF
CDR3 DNA: TGTGCCAGCAGAATAGCGGGCCTCTCCTACGAGCAGTACTTC

V gene: TRBV5-1
D gene: NA
J gene: TRBJ2-7
clone size: once
CDR3 protein: CASSPVSQGEQYF
CDR3 DNA: TGCGCCAGCAGTCCGGTCTCCCAGGGCGAGCAGTACTTC